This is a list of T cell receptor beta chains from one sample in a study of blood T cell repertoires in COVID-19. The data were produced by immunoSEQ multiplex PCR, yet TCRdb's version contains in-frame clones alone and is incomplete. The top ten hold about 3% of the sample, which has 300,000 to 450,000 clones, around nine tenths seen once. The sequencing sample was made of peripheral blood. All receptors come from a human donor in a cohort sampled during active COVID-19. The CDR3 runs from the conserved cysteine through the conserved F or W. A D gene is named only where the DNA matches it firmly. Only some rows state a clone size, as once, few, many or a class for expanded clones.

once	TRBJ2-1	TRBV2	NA	CASKWGLRNEQFF	TGTGCCAGCAAATGGGGGCTGAGGAATGAGCAGTTCTTC
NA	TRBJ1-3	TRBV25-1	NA	CASSALRGGGNTIYF	TGTGCCAGCAGTGCACTGAGGGGGGGTGGAAACACCATATATTTT
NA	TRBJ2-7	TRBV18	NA	CASSPSRGSYEQYF	TGTGCCAGCTCACCATCAAGGGGCTCCTACGAGCAGTACTTC
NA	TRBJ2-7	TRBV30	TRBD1	CAWSLGDRSSYEQYF	TGTGCCTGGAGCCTAGGGGACAGGAGTTCCTACGAGCAGTACTTC
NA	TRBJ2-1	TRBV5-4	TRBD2	CASSSAGTSGFGGEQFF	TGTGCCAGCAGCTCCGCCGGGACTAGCGGTTTCGGGGGTGAGCAGTTCTTC
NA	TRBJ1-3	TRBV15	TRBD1	CATSRVPLSRGQGENTIYF	TGTGCCACCAGCAGAGTACCTCTCTCCCGGGGACAGGGTGAGAACACCATATATTTT
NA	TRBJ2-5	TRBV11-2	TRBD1	CASSSWRSRGLETQYF	TGTGCCAGCAGCTCCTGGCGGAGCAGGGGGCTCGAGACCCAGTACTTC
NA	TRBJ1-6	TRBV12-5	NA	CASGLVRGLGNSPLHF	TGTGCTAGTGGTTTAGTTCGGGGACTGGGTAATTCACCCCTCCACTTT
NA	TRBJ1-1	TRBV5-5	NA	CASSLFQGKGLNTEAFF	TGTGCCAGCAGCTTGTTTCAGGGGAAGGGCCTGAACACTGAAGCTTTCTTT
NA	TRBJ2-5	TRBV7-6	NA	CASSFSPGGEAPGKETQYF	TGTGCCAGCAGTTTTAGCCCCGGAGGCGAGGCTCCGGGTAAAGAGACCCAGTACTTC
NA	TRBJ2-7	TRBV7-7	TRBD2	CASSRPSGGTNEQYF	TGTGCTAGCAGCCGACCTAGCGGGGGGACGAACGAGCAGTACTTC
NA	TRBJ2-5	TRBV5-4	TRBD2	CASSNSWREGETQYF	TGTGCCAGCAGTAATAGTTGGCGGGAGGGAGAGACCCAGTACTTC
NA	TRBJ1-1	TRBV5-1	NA	CASSFDVSGTEAFF	TGCGCCAGCAGCTTCGATGTCTCGGGCACTGAAGCTTTCTTT
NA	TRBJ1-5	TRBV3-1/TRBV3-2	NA	CASSRGGQPQHF	TGTGCCAGCAGCCGGGGGGGTCAGCCCCAGCATTTT
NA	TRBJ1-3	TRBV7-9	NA	CASSQIQRSGNTIYF	TGTGCCAGCAGTCAAATACAACGCTCTGGAAACACCATATATTTT
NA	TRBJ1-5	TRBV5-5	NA	CASSLEGQFNQPQHF	TGTGCCAGCAGCTTGGAAGGACAGTTTAATCAGCCCCAGCATTTT
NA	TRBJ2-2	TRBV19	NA	CASSISANTGELFF	TGTGCCAGTAGTATATCTGCGAACACCGGGGAGCTGTTTTTT
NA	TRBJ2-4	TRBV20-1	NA	CSGRAKNIQYF	TGCAGTGGCAGGGCCAAAAACATTCAGTACTTC
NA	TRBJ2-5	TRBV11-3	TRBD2	CASSSRAGGGETQYF	TGTGCCAGCAGCTCCCGAGCGGGAGGGGGCGAGACCCAGTACTTC
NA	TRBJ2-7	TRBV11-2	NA	CASSLEDGTYEQYF	TGTGCCAGCAGCTTAGAGGACGGGACCTACGAGCAGTACTTC
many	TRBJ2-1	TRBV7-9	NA	CASSNRTVTINNEQFF	TGTGCCAGCAGCAATCGGACAGTTACCATAAACAATGAGCAGTTCTTC
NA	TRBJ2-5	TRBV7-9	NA	CASSPNVVVGETQYF	TGTGCCAGCAGTCCCAATGTGGTAGTCGGGGAGACCCAGTACTTC
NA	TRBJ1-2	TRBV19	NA	CASVGELNYGYTF	TGTGCCAGTGTTGGGGAGCTGAACTATGGCTACACCTTC
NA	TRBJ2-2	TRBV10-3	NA	CAISGSQNTGELFF	TGTGCCATCAGTGGGTCCCAGAACACCGGGGAGCTGTTTTTT
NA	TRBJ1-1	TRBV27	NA	CASSLMGTGKGEAFF	TGTGCCAGCAGTTTAATGGGAACAGGGAAGGGTGAAGCTTTCTTT
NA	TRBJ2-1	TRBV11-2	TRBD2	CASSFRRARGDEQFF	TGTGCCAGCAGCTTTCGGAGGGCCCGGGGGGATGAGCAGTTCTTC
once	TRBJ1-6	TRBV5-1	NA	CASSLALRGAENSPLHF	TGCGCCAGCAGCTTGGCCCTCCGCGGGGCCGAGAATTCACCCCTCCACTTT
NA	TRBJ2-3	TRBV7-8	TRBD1	CASSLDRGHTQYF	TGTGCCAGCAGCTTAGACAGGGGGCATACGCAGTATTTT
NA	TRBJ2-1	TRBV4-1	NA	CASSPPGANEQFF	TGCGCCAGCAGCCCCCCAGGGGCCAATGAGCAGTTCTTC
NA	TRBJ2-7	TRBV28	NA	CASSWFLNYRDHHYEQYF	TGTGCCAGCAGTTGGTTTTTAAACTACCGGGATCACCACTACGAGCAGTACTTC
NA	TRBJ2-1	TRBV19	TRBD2	CASSTERDWFF	TGTGCCAGTAGTACCGAGCGGGACTGGTTCTTC
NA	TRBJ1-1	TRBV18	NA	CASSPTTTANTEAFF	TGTGCCAGCTCACCTACTACGACGGCGAACACTGAAGCTTTCTTT
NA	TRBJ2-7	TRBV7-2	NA	CASSPVGRQAGEQYF	TGTGCCAGCAGCCCCGTGGGGCGGCAGGCGGGGGAGCAGTACTTC
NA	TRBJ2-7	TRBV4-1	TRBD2	CASSQDQGRGLAGGPNEQYF	TGCGCCAGCAGCCAAGATCAGGGCAGGGGACTAGCGGGAGGGCCAAACGAGCAGTACTTC
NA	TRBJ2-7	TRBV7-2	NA	CASSQTGGTLTYEQYF	TGTGCCAGCAGCCAAACCGGAGGTACCCTTACCTACGAGCAGTACTTC
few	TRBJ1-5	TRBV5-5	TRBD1	CASSFDRVTQPQHF	TGTGCCAGCAGCTTCGACAGGGTAACCCAGCCCCAGCATTTT
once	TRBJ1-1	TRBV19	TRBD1	CASSIGRDRDTEAFF	TGTGCCAGTAGTATAGGGAGGGACAGGGACACTGAAGCTTTCTTT
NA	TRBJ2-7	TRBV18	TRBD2	CASSPGLEEYEQYF	TGTGCCAGCTCACCCGGACTAGAAGAGTACGAGCAGTACTTC
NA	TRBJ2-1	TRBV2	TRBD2	CASSVRLAGFNEQFF	TGTGCCAGCAGTGTAAGGTTAGCGGGATTTAATGAGCAGTTCTTC
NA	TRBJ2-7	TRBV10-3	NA	CAISVRGSYEQYF	TGTGCCATCAGTGTTCGCGGCTCCTACGAGCAGTACTTC
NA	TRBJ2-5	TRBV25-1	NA	CASSEHGGEETQYF	TGTGCCAGCAGTGAACACGGGGGAGAAGAGACCCAGTACTTC
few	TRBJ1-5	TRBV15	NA	CATSSMGSNQPQHF	TGTGCCACCAGCAGTATGGGCTCCAATCAGCCCCAGCATTTT
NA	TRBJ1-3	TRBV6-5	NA	CASSYGSSGNTIYF	TGTGCCAGCAGTTACGGTAGCTCTGGAAACACCATATATTTT
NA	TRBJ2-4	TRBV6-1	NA	CASSEDLTINIQYF	TGTGCCAGCAGTGAAGATTTGACTATAAACATTCAGTACTTC
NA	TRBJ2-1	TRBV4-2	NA	CASSQLRGNNEQFF	TGTGCCAGCAGCCAATTACGAGGGAACAATGAGCAGTTCTTC
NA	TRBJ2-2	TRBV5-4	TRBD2	CASSLYGGARTGELFF	TGTGCCAGCAGCTTATACGGGGGGGCTCGGACCGGGGAGCTGTTTTTT
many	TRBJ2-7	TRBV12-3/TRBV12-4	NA	CASSGELYEQYF	TGTGCCAGCTCTGGAGAGCTGTACGAGCAGTACTTC
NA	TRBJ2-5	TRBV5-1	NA	CASSRGETQYF	TGCGCCAGCAGCAGAGGGGAGACCCAGTACTTC
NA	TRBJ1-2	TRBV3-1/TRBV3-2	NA	CASSQDLTGSGGYTF	TGTGCCAGCAGCCAAGATCTGACAGGCAGCGGTGGCTACACCTTC
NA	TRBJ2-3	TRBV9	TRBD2	CASSPTGLAGFITDTQYF	TGTGCCAGCAGTCCCACCGGACTAGCGGGATTTATCACAGATACGCAGTATTTT
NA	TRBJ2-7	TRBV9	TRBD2	CASSPKKASGVSYEQYF	TGTGCCAGCAGCCCAAAGAAAGCTAGCGGGGTTTCCTACGAGCAGTACTTC